The 15 T cell receptor beta chains below all came from one sample that was sequenced in a study of control samples from healthy donors and cancer patients. The repertoire was sequenced with immunoSEQ multiplex PCR; TCRdb's copy has only in-frame clones and lacks some. Here the sample spans approximately 170,000 clones, roughly nine tenths being singletons. Sequenced input: blood. These receptors originate from a woman aged 30 to 39 in good health.

The rearrangement uses TRBV5-6 and TRBJ2-2, with 11 nucleotides matching TRBD2. This CDR3 has 19 amino acids. The V gene's germline CDR1 is SGHDT and CDR2 YYEEEE. Trimming cost V 3 bases and J 7 bases; bases outside gene matches: 17. The CDR3 region is CASSSPILTSGTRHGELFF. The DNA of the CDR3 is TGTGCCAGCAGCTCCCCTATCCTGACTAGCGGGACTAGGCACGGGGAGCTGTTTTTT.

The chain joins TRBV4-1 to TRBJ2-7; D could derive from TRBD1 or TRBD2 (5 bases each). The germline CDR1 and CDR2 sequences are MGHRA and YSYEKL. Trimming removed 0 bases from V and 2 bases from J, with 11 bases in between. The CDR3 consists of 15 residues. This CDR3 is CASSQDREQAYEQYF. The DNA for the CDR3 is TGCGCCAGCAGCCAAGATCGGGAACAGGCCTACGAGCAGTACTTC.

The chain links TRBV9 to TRBJ2-1, with D possibly being TRBD1 (7 bases). The CDR3 is 16 residues long. The V gene lost 0 bases and the J gene lost 5 bases, with 15 bases spanning the gap. CDR1 SGDLS and CDR2 YYNGEE come from the germline V gene. Here the CDR3 reads CASSVDISRGDNEQFF. DNA for the CDR3: TGTGCCAGCAGCGTAGATATATCCAGGGGGGACAATGAGCAGTTCTTC.

The genes are TRBV5-1 and TRBJ2-1, with 8 bases matching TRBD2. The CDR3 contains 17 residues. V shed 4 bases, J shed 3 bases, and the junction held 12 bases outside the gene matches. In germline, CDR1 is SGHRS, CDR2 YFSETQ. The CDR3 spells CASSQSLSGEYYNEQFF. The CDR3 DNA is TGCGCCAGCAGCCAATCCCTTAGCGGGGAGTACTACAATGAGCAGTTCTTC.

DNA of the CDR3: TGTGCCAGCAGCCCCCGGCAGGGGATGGATGAGCAGTTCTTC. Its protein product is CASSPRQGMDEQFF. This chain connects TRBV11-3 to TRBJ2-1, with D possibly TRBD1 on 6 matching bases. CDR3 size: 14 residues. Germline CDR1 and CDR2: SGHNT and YENEEA. V shed 5 bases and J shed 8 bases, with 16 bases lying between them.

This clone has only one observation. This sequence joins TRBV15 and TRBJ2-7; the match to TRBD1 covers 9 bases. After removal of 2 bases from V and 2 bases from J, the junction contained 7 bases not matched to a gene. This CDR3 comprises 16 residues. The germline V gene has CDR1 LNHNV and CDR2 YYDKDF (reference sequence). The CDR3 nucleotides read TGTGCCACCAGCAGAAAGATAAGGGACAGGGCCTACGAGCAGTACTTC. This codes for CATSRKIRDRAYEQYF. Full variable domain (remainder filled in from reference TRBV15 and TRBJ2-7): DAMVIQNPRYQVTQFGKPVTLSCSQTLNHNVMYWYQQKSSQAPKLLFHYYDKDFNNEADTPDNFQSRRPNTSFCFLDIRSPGLGDTAMYLCATSRKIRDRAYEQYFGPGTRLTVT.

The chain joins TRBV27 to TRBJ1-2; no definite D call. Per the germline V gene, CDR1 is MNHEY and CDR2 is SMNVEV (reference sequence). Trimming removed 2 bases from V and 8 bases from J, with 9 bases in between. The length of the CDR3 is 12 residues. The CDR3 here is CASSLLTKGYTF. CDR3 nucleotides: TGTGCCAGCAGTTTACTGACGAAGGGCTACACCTTC.

J is TRBJ2-3 and V is TRBV6-5, with 7 bases lining up with TRBD2. This CDR3 has 14 residues. Unmatched junction bases numbered 3, after V lost 4 bases and J lost 2 bases. Germline CDR1 and CDR2: MNHEY and SVGAGI. The CDR3 sequence is CASSWGTTTDTQYF. The CDR3 DNA reads as TGTGCCAGCAGTTGGGGGACTACCACAGATACGCAGTATTTT.

This chain joins TRBV7-2 and TRBJ2-5, with a possible D match to TRBD2 (6 bases). Trimming stripped 5 bases from V and 5 bases from J, with 15 bases between. The CDR3 totals 14 residues. The germline V gene has CDR1 SGHTA and CDR2 FQGNSA. CDR3 coding DNA: TGTGCCAGCAGCCCCTCCAGGGCGGGGGAGACCCAGTACTTC. This codes for CASSPSRAGETQYF.

The rearrangement uses TRBV2 and TRBJ1-4; no clear D. In germline, CDR1 is SNHLY, CDR2 FYNNEI. The germline V and J ends were trimmed by 4 bases and 8 bases, with 5 bases remaining between them. The CDR3 consists of 11 residues. The CDR3 loop reads CASSGREKLFF. The CDR3 nucleotides are TGTGCCAGCAGTGGGAGGGAAAAACTGTTTTTT.

This clone has a single count. The V and J genes are TRBV6-6 and TRBJ2-3; TRBD2 is a possible D gene (6 bases). From germline, CDR1 is MNHNY and CDR2 SVGAGI (reference sequence). V lost 6 bases and J lost 6, with 10 bases in between. The CDR3 loop spans 12 amino acids. The CDR3 coding sequence is TGTGCCAGCAGCCCTAGCGCGGATACGCAGTATTTT. Residues: CASSPSADTQYF.

V usage is TRBV5-4 and J usage is TRBJ2-5; TRBD1 aligns across 8 bases. Losses at the gene ends were 9 bases for V and 5 bases for J; bases not matched to a gene: 12. The V gene's germline CDR1 is SGHNT and CDR2 YYREEE (reference sequence). CDR3 size: 14 residues. The CDR3, as DNA: TGTGCCACCAACTCCAGGGGGCTGGATGAGACCCAGTACTTC. Its translation: CATNSRGLDETQYF.

The chain couples TRBV19 to TRBJ2-1, with 7 bases matching TRBD1. Germline V CDR1 and CDR2: LNHDA, SQIVND (reference sequence). CDR3 length: 16 amino acids. The V segment lost 3 bases and the J segment 2 bases; nucleotides outside the gene matches: 7. The CDR3 DNA follows: TGTGCCAGTAGTATCCCCACAGGGGCGACCTACAATGAGCAGTTCTTC. Its protein product is CASSIPTGATYNEQFF. The complete variable domain, with remaining parts taken from reference TRBV19 and TRBJ2-1, reads DGGITQSPKYLFRKEGQNVTLSCEQNLNHDAMYWYRQDPGQGLRLIYYSQIVNDFQKGDIAEGYSVSREKKESFPLTVTSAQKNPTAFYLCASSIPTGATYNEQFFGPGTRLTVL.

This chain joins TRBV6-5 and TRBJ2-3; no clear D gene. V shed 4 bases and J shed 6 bases, with 8 bases lying between them. Germline V CDR1 and CDR2: MNHEY, SVGAGI. The CDR3 spans 12 residues. In DNA, the CDR3 is TGTGCCAGCAGTTCTACGAGCGATACGCAGTATTTT. Protein sequence: CASSSTSDTQYF.

V usage is TRBV7-8 and J usage is TRBJ2-1; TRBD2 matches at 11 bases. V lost 6 bases and J lost 5; bases outside the gene matches: 18. The CDR3 is 19 residues long. Per the germline V gene, CDR1 is SGHVS and CDR2 is FQNEAQ. The CDR3 region is CASSPVLAGVKGRNNEQFF. The CDR3 bases are TGTGCCAGCAGTCCGGTACTAGCGGGAGTGAAGGGGAGGAACAATGAGCAGTTCTTC.